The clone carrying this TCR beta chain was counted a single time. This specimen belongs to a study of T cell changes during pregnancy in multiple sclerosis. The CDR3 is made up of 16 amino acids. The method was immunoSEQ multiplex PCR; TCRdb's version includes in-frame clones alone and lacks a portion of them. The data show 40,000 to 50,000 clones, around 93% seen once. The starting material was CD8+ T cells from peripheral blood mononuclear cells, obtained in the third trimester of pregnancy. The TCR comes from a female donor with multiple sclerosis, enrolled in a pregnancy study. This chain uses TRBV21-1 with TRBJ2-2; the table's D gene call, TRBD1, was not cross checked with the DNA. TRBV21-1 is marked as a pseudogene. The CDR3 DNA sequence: TGTGCCGGTAGGACAGGGTCTAACCCGAACACCGGGGAGCTGTTTTTT. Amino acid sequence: CAGRTGSNPNTGELFF.